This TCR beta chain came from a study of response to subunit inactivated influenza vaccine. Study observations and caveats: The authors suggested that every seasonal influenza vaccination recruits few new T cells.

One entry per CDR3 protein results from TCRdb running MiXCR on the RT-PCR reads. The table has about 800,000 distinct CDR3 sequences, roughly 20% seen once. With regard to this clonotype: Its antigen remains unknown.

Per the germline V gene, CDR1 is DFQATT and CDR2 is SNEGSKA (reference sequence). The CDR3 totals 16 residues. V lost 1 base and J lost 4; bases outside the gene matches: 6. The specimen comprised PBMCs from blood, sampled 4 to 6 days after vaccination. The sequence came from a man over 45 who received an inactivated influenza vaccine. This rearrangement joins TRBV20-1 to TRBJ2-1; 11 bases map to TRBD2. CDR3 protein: CSARGTGTSGYNEQFF. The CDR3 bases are TGCAGTGCTAGAGGGACCGGGACTAGCGGATACAATGAGCAGTTCTTC.